Below, one T cell receptor (beta chain) is given with its context. Sequencing was performed with immunoSEQ multiplex PCR; in TCRdb, only in-frame clones are kept and a portion is missing. The data show over 55,000 clones, with roughly 93% seen just once and approximately 2% held by the top ten. V lost 9 bases and J lost 0; bases outside the gene matches: 8. The CDR3 has 14 residues. The V gene's germline CDR1 is MNHEY and CDR2 SMNVEV (reference sequence). This specimen belongs to a study of T cell changes during pregnancy in multiple sclerosis. This chain joins TRBV27 and TRBJ2-7; 7 nucleotides line up with TRBD2. This specimen was peripheral blood, taken after pregnancy. The TCR sequence derives from a female donor with multiple sclerosis, enrolled in a pregnancy study. The CDR3 protein is CASQRLAGSYEQYF. The CDR3 region has the DNA TGTGCCAGTCAGCGACTAGCCGGCTCCTACGAGCAGTACTTC.